This passage covers 3 T cell receptor beta chains from one sample sequenced in a study of T cells after yellow fever vaccination. MiXCR, run by TCRdb on the 5' RACE reads, gives a single entry per CDR3 protein. The sample has some 350,000 distinct CDR3 sequences, about 4% seen once. Specimen: PBMCs, collected 5 days after the yellow fever booster vaccination. All receptors come from a man in his late teens or twenties who received the YFV17D yellow fever vaccine.

This clonotype has more than one count but fewer than ten. The chain has TRBV4-3 and TRBJ2-3; D unclear. The V gene lost 2 bases and the J gene lost 7 bases, with 13 bases spanning the gap. Per the germline V gene, CDR1 is LGHNA and CDR2 is YSLEER. This CDR3 is built from 14 residues. The CDR3 DNA sequence: TGCGCCAGCAGCCAAACCCTAGGCTCGTATACGCAGTATTTT. This codes for CASSQTLGSYTQYF.

This clonotype has just a few counts. The chain's CDR3 is CASSVRGDSPLHF. DNA of the CDR3: TGTGCCAGCAGCGTCAGGGGGGATTCACCCCTCCACTTT. This chain joins TRBV7-9 and TRBJ1-6, with 7 bases identical to TRBD1. This CDR3 has 13 residues. Germline loops: CDR1 SEHNR, CDR2 FQNEAQ (reference sequence). V lost 5 bases, J lost 8 bases, and 3 bases stayed unmatched.

This clonotype was seen only a few times. V usage is TRBV28 and J usage is TRBJ1-1, with a tentative D call TRBD1 (5 bases). The ends were cut back, 3 bases at V and 0 bases at J, with 8 bases in the middle. CDR1 and CDR2 (germline): MDHEN, SYDVKM. The CDR3 consists of 14 residues. The CDR3 bases are TGTGCCAGCAGTTTTCGGGGGTTGAACACTGAAGCTTTCTTT. Protein: CASSFRGLNTEAFF.